This TCR beta chain was found in a study of cytomegalovirus exposure and HLA in healthy donors. The wider study: An early data release held some 89 million unique TCRs from HLA-typed donors. Overall study results and limits: A few of the chains that were CMV-associated were confirmed in vitro to be specific for CMV antigens. Some highly shared sequence variants likely arose as a pipeline artifact.

Deletions cut 4 bases from V and 1 base from J, with 7 bases between. CDR1 MGHRA and CDR2 YSYEKL come from the germline V gene. The CDR3 has 13 amino acids. Worth noting for this clone: What it recognizes is unknown.

PCR primers comprised 60 Vbeta and 13 Jbeta primers. The repertoire was sequenced with immunoSEQ multiplex PCR; TCRdb's copy has only in-frame clones and lacks some. Of about 190,000 clones detected, 70% to 75% appear once; the ten largest clones hold approximately 4.8%. This chain links TRBV4-1 with TRBJ1-1, with D perhaps matching TRBD1 (5 bases). The TCR comes from a man aged 30 to 45 in good health and CMV-seropositive. Sequenced sample: PBMCs. In DNA form, the CDR3 reads TGCGCCAGCAGCCGGAGGGGGAACACTGAAGCTTTCTTT. This encodes CASSRRGNTEAFF.